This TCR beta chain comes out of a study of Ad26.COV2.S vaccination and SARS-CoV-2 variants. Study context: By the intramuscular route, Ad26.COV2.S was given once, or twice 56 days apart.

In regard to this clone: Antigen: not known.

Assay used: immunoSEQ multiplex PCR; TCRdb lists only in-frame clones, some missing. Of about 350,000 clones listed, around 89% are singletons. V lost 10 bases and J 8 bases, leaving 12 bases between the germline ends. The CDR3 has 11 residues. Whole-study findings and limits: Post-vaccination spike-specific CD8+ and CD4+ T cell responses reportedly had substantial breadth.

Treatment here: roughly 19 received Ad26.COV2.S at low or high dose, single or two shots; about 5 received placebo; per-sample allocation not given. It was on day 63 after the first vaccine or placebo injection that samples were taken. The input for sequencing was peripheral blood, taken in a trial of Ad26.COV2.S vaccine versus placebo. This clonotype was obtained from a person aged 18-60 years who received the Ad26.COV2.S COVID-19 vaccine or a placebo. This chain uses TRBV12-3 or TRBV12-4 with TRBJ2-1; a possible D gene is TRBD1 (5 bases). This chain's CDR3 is CATLIGDEQFF. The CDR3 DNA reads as TGTGCCACCCTTATAGGGGATGAGCAGTTCTTC.